These 8 T cell receptor beta chains came from one sample sequenced in a study of tissue T cells after allogeneic stem cell transplantation. Sequencing used immunoSEQ multiplex PCR; TCRdb keeps in-frame clones, though not all of them. This sample carries several thousand clones, about 30% of them seen once, and the ten largest clones take roughly 9.6%. The time point was: mouse harvest day 14 after allogeneic transplant. Each mouse received 10^7 T-cell-depleted marrow cells plus 10^6 splenic CD5+ T cells by tail vein. The sequencing sample was made of skin. The receptors originated from a female BALB/c mouse given C57BL/6 T cells with graft-versus-host disease after an allogeneic hematopoietic cell transplant.

About this clone itself: Gene names denote mouse genes. The DNA ends 1 residue before the CDR3 does, and the rest of the CDR3 is filled in from the germline J gene. This chain uses TRBV12-1 with TRBJ1-4, with D perhaps TRBD1 (5 bases). V was cut by 1 base and J by 0 bases, with 8 bases left in between. Germline CDR1 SGHSN, CDR2 HYEKVE. The CDR3 covers 15 residues. The part of the CDR3 DNA that was read is TGTGCCAGCTCTCTTGGACAACTTTCCAACGAAAGATTATTT. This codes for CASSLGQLSNERLF. The whole CDR3 region reads CASSLGQLSNERLFF.

This clone was observed a single time. Gene names and germline match the mouse. The read finishes 1 residue shy of the CDR3 end, and the germline J gene is used to complete it. The chain uses TRBV26 and TRBJ1-6, with D uncertain. TRBJ1-6 is classed as an ORF, of uncertain function. The germline CDR1 and CDR2 sequences are KGHPV and FQNQEV (reference sequence). V lost 0 bases to trimming and J lost 5 bases, with 8 bases between them. The CDR3 extends over 15 amino acids. Here the CDR3 reads CASSLSRQNNSPLYF. CDR3 DNA, as far as it was read: TGTGCCAGCAGTCTGTCGAGACAAAATAATTCGCCCCTCTAC.

In its sample, this clone was seen a few times. Its ends do not fully match the called genes, so a read error is possible. Genes here carry mouse names. The missing CDR3 end, 1 residue past where the read stops, is filled in from the germline J gene. The chain uses TRBV13-1 and TRBJ2-1; 10 bases fit TRBD2. The CDR3 length is 14 residues. In germline, CDR1 is NSHNY, CDR2 SYGAGN. CDR3 sequence reads: CASKGLGSYGEQFF. The CDR3 DNA, read in part, is TGTGCCAGCAAGGGACTGGGGAGCTATGGTGAGCAGTTC.

Only a few counts were recorded for this clone. The genes and germline here are from mouse. The read ends 1 residue before the CDR3 terminus; that terminus is restored from the germline J gene. The rearrangement joins TRBV26 to TRBJ1-4; D remains unclear. Germline V gene data show CDR1 as KGHPV and CDR2 as FQNQEV (reference sequence). CDR3 length: 15 amino acids. Trimming removed 3 bases from V and 1 base from J, with 9 bases in between. CDR3 bases read: TGTGCCAGCAGTCTAGTTGGCAATTCCAACGAAAGATTATTT. Its protein is CASSLVGNSNERLF. From start to end, the CDR3 is CASSLVGNSNERLFF.

As to this clone: Germline and genes: mouse. Read sequence stops 1 residue before the CDR3 end, and the germline J gene provides the missing end. Other DNA sequences within the sample encode an identical CDR3. The chain uses TRBV12-1 and TRBJ2-1, with 7 bases aligning to TRBD1. The CDR3 runs 14 residues. Looked up from germline, CDR1 is SGHSN and CDR2 is HYEKVE. J lost 3 bases, V lost 1 base, and 2 bases had no gene match. The CDR3 reads CASSLGTVYAEQFF. Partial CDR3 DNA: TGTGCCAGCTCTCTGGGGACAGTCTATGCTGAGCAGTTC.

Concerning this clone: The genes and germline here are from mouse. The read comes to an end 1 residue before the CDR3 does, leaving the germline J gene to fill in the end. V is TRBV26 and J is TRBJ1-4; 12 bases map to TRBD1. CDR1 and CDR2 (germline): KGHPV, FQNQEV (reference sequence). After removal of 2 bases from V and 2 bases from J, the junction contained 9 bases not matched to a gene. This CDR3 contains 19 residues. The sequenced CDR3 bases are TGTGCCAGCAGTCTGAGGAGGGACAGGGGGCCCCCCTCCAACGAAAGATTATTT. Protein product: CASSLRRDRGPPSNERLF. The CDR3, in full, reads CASSLRRDRGPPSNERLFF.

This clone was counted a few times. The genes are named according to mouse. The read halts 1 residue ahead of the CDR3 end, with the missing end drawn from the germline J gene. This sequence joins TRBV1 and TRBJ1-3; D remains unclear. V lost 1 base and J 0 bases, leaving 4 bases between the germline ends. The V gene's germline CDR1 is NSQYPW and CDR2 LRSPGD (reference sequence). The CDR3 totals 14 residues. Incomplete CDR3 DNA: TGCACCTGCAGTGCAGGAGGTTCTGGAAATACGCTCTAT. Translated, it gives CTCSAGGSGNTLY. In full, the CDR3 is CTCSAGGSGNTLYF.

About this clone itself: The listed genes are named as in mouse. The observed sequence ends 1 residue before the CDR3 terminus, with the missing tail filled in from the germline J gene. The chain employs TRBV26 and TRBJ2-4; tentative D call: TRBD2 (5 bases). The germline CDR1 and CDR2 sequences are KGHPV and FQNQEV (reference sequence). Deletions cut 2 bases from V and 6 bases from J, with 9 bases between. This CDR3 is 13 amino acids long. The sequenced CDR3 bases are TGTGCCAGCAGTCTGCTGGGTGGGAACACCTTGTAC. Translated: CASSLLGGNTLY. The whole CDR3 sequence reads CASSLLGGNTLYF.